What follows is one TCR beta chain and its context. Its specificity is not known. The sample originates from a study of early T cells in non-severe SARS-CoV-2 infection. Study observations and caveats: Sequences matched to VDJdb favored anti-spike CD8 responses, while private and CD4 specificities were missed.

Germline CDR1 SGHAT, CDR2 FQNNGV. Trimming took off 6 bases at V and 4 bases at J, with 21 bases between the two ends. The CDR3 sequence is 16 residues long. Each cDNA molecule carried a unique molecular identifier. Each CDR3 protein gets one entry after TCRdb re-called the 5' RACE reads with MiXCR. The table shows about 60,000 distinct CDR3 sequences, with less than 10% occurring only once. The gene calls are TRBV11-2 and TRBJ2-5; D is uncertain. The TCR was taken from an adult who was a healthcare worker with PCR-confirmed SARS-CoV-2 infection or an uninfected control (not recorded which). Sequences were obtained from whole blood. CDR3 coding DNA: TGTGCCAGCAGAGACGGACCGAGTGAGAGCCGAGAGACCCAGTACTTC. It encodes CASRDGPSESRETQYF.